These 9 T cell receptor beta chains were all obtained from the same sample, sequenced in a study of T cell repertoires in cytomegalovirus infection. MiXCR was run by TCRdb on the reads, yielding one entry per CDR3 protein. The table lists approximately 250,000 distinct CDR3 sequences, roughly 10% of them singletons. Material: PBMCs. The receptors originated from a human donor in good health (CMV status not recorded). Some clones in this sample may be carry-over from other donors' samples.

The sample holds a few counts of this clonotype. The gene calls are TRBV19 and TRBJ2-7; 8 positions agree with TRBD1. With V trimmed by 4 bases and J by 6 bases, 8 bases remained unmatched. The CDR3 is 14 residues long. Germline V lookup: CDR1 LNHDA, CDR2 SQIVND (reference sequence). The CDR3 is CASSTLTGAGEQYF. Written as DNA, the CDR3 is TGTGCCAGTAGTACCTTGACAGGGGCGGGCGAGCAGTACTTC. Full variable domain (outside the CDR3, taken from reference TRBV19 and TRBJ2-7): DGGITQSPKYLFRKEGQNVTLSCEQNLNHDAMYWYRQDPGQGLRLIYYSQIVNDFQKGDIAEGYSVSREKKESFPLTVTSAQKNPTAFYLCASSTLTGAGEQYFGPGTRLTVT.

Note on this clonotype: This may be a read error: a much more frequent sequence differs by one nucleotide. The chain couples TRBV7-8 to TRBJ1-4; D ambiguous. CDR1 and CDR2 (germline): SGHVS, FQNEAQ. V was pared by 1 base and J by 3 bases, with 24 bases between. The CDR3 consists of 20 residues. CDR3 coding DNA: TGTGCCAGCAGCTTAGTATTGGGAGCCGGGAGTCCGACCCCTAATGAAAAACTGTTTTTT. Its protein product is CASSLVLGAGSPTPNEKLFF.

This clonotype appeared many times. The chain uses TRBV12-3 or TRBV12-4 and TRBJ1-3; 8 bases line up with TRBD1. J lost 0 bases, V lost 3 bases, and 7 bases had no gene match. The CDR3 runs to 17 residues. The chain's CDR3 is CASSLGVGQVSGNTIYF. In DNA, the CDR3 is TGTGCCAGCAGTTTGGGCGTGGGACAGGTCTCTGGAAACACCATATATTTT.

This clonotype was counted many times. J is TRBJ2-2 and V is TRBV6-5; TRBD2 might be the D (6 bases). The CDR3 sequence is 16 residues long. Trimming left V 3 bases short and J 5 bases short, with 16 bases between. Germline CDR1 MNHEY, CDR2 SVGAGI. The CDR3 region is CASSYSGTQGTGELFF. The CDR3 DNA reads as TGTGCCAGCAGTTATTCCGGGACTCAGGGAACCGGGGAGCTGTTTTTT.

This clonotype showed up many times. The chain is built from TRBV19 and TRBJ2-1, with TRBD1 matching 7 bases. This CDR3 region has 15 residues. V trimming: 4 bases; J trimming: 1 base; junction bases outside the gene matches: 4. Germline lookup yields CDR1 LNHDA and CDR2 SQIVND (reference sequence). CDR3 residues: CASSRPGQSYNEQFF. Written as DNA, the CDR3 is TGTGCCAGTAGTAGGCCGGGACAGTCCTACAATGAGCAGTTCTTC.

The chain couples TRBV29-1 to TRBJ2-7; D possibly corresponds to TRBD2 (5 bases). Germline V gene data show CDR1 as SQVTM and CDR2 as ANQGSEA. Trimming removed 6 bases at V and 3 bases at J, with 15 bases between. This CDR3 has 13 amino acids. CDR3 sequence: CSVRDAHLYEQYF. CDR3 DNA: TGCAGCGTCCGGGATGCGCACCTCTACGAGCAGTACTTC.

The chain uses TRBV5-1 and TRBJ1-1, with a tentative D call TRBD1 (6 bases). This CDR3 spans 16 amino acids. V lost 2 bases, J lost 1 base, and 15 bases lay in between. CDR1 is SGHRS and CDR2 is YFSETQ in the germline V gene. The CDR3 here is CASSLTNPTGNTEAFF. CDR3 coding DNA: TGCGCCAGCAGCTTAACCAACCCGACAGGGAACACTGAAGCTTTCTTT. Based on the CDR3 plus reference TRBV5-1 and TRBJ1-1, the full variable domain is KAGVTQTPRYLIKTRGQQVTLSCSPISGHRSVSWYQQTPGQGLQFLFEYFSETQRNKGNFPGRFSGRQFSNSRSEMNVSTLELGDSALYLCASSLTNPTGNTEAFFGQGTRLTVV.

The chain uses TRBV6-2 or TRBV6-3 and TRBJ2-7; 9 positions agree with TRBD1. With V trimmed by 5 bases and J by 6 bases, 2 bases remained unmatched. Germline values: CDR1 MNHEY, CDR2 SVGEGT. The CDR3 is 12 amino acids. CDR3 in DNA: TGTGCCAGCAGTGGGACAGGGATCGAGCAGTACTTC. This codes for CASSGTGIEQYF.

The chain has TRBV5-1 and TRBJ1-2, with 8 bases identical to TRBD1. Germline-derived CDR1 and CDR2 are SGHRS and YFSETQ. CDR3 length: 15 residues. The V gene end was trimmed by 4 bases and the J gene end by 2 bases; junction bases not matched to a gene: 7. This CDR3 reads CASSLGQVLNYGYTF. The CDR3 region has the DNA TGCGCCAGCAGCCTGGGACAGGTCCTCAACTATGGCTACACCTTC.